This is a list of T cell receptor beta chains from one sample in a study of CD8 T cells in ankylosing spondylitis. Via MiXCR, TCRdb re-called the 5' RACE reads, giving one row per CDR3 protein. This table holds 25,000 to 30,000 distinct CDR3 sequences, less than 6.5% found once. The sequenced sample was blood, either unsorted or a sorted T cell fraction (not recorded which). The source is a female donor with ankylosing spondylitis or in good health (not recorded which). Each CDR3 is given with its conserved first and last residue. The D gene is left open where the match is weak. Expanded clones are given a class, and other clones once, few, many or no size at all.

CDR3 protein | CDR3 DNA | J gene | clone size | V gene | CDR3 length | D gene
CASSPQQGQPQHF | TGTGCCAGCAGCCCCCAACAAGGACAGCCCCAGCATTTT | TRBJ1-5 | medium-sized | TRBV9 | 13 | .
CASSPRRQNTDTQYF | TGTGCCAGCAGCCCCCGGCGGCAGAACACAGATACGCAGTATTTT | TRBJ2-3 | . | TRBV9 | 15 | .
CASSAQQGLAEQYF | TGTGCCAGCAGCGCCCAACAGGGACTAGCCGAGCAGTACTTC | TRBJ2-7 | few | TRBV9 | 14 | TRBD2
CASSRLEGGPFNEQFF | TGTGCCAGCAGCAGACTCGAGGGAGGGCCGTTTAATGAGCAGTTCTTC | TRBJ2-1 | many | TRBV21-1 | 16 | .
CASSVEGRSGNTIYF | TGTGCCAGCAGCGTAGAAGGCCGCTCTGGAAACACCATATATTTT | TRBJ1-3 | many | TRBV9 | 15 | .
CASSATSGGSSYEQYF | TGTGCCAGCAGCGCGACTAGCGGGGGGAGCTCCTACGAGCAGTACTTC | TRBJ2-7 | medium-sized | TRBV9 | 16 | TRBD2
CASSAPAREQFF | TGTGCCAGCAGCGCCCCCGCCAGGGAACAGTTCTTC | TRBJ2-1 | . | TRBV9 | 12 | .
CASSSRATTDTQYF | TGTGCCAGCAGCTCCCGGGCCACAACAGATACGCAGTATTTT | TRBJ2-3 | many | TRBV9 | 14 | .
CASSVGGSGLGETQYF | TGTGCCAGCAGCGTAGGTGGTAGCGGGTTGGGAGAGACCCAGTACTTC | TRBJ2-5 | many | TRBV9 | 16 | TRBD2
CASSVLLNTEAFF | TGTGCCAGCAGCGTACTTCTGAACACTGAAGCTTTCTTT | TRBJ1-1 | many | TRBV9 | 13 | .
CASSISTVAEYGYTF | TGTGCCAGCAGCATATCGACGGTCGCTGAGTATGGCTACACCTTC | TRBJ1-2 | many | TRBV9 | 15 | .
CASSVVERGGLEQFF | TGTGCCAGCAGCGTAGTTGAGCGGGGGGGCCTTGAGCAGTTCTTC | TRBJ2-1 | many | TRBV9 | 15 | TRBD2
CASSAGTLLGNEKLFF | TGTGCCAGCAGCGCTGGGACACTTCTTGGTAATGAAAAACTGTTTTTT | TRBJ1-4 | many | TRBV9 | 16 | .
CASSVAASGEYEQYF | TGTGCCAGCAGCGTAGCTGCTAGCGGGGAATACGAGCAGTACTTC | TRBJ2-7 | many | TRBV9 | 15 | TRBD2
CASSPRPGLAGGPKETQYF | TGTGCCAGCAGCCCGCGTCCGGGACTAGCGGGGGGGCCTAAGGAGACCCAGTACTTC | TRBJ2-5 | many | TRBV9 | 19 | TRBD2
CASSVAPGETQYF | TGTGCCAGCAGCGTAGCTCCCGGTGAGACCCAGTACTTC | TRBJ2-5 | . | TRBV9 | 13 | .
CASSVAPPSTNGGEQFF | TGTGCCAGCAGCGTAGCTCCCCCCTCAACAAACGGGGGAGAACAGTTCTTC | TRBJ2-1 | few | TRBV9 | 17 | .
CASSSDGGRETQYF | TGTGCCAGCAGCTCCGACGGGGGAAGAGAGACCCAGTACTTC | TRBJ2-5 | many | TRBV9 | 14 | .